The 30 T cell receptor beta chains in this list originate from one sample, sequenced in a study of blood T cell repertoires in COVID-19. The table came from immunoSEQ multiplex PCR; TCRdb's copy has only in-frame clones and leaves some out. The data show 270,000 or so clones, with roughly 80% seen just once and 3.4% held by the top ten. Material: PBMCs or T cells enriched from blood (not recorded which). These receptors were taken from a middle-aged man who had recovered from COVID-19.

The chain is built from TRBV18 and TRBJ1-5, with a tentative D call TRBD1 (6 bases). Germline CDR1 reads KGHSH; CDR2 reads LQKENI. The V gene lost 0 bases and the J gene lost 11 bases, with 17 bases spanning the gap. This CDR3 has 15 amino acids. The CDR3 sequence: CASSPPGTRDRTQHF. CDR3 sequence (DNA): TGTGCCAGCTCACCACCCGGGACAAGGGATCGGACCCAGCATTTT.

The chain recombines TRBV5-5 with TRBJ1-2; the D is unclear. Germline CDR1 is SGHKS and CDR2 is YYEKEE (reference sequence). The CDR3 contains 11 residues. V lost 1 base and J lost 4, with 2 bases in between. The CDR3, as DNA: TGTGCCAGCAGCTTGCTCTATGGCTACACCTTC. This translates into CASSLLYGYTF.

The chain recombines TRBV19 with TRBJ1-1; unclear D gene. The CDR3 has 15 amino acids. V shed 3 bases and J shed 1 base, with 12 bases lying between them. Germline V gives CDR1 LNHDA, CDR2 SQIVND (reference sequence). The CDR3, as DNA: TGTGCCAGTAGTATGAATTCGGGTGGGAACACTGAAGCTTTCTTT. It yields the protein CASSMNSGGNTEAFF.

This clone was counted ten times or more. The rearrangement joins TRBV9 to TRBJ2-7; TRBD2 is a possible D gene (6 bases). Trimming removed 7 bases from V and 1 base from J, with 24 bases in between. The CDR3 consists of 17 residues. Germline CDR1 SGDLS, CDR2 YYNGEE. CDR3 loop: CASSRGLLKTTSYEQYF. The CDR3 coding sequence is TGTGCCAGCTCCCGGGGACTTTTAAAGACGACTTCCTACGAGCAGTACTTC.

J is TRBJ1-4 and V is TRBV5-1; no reliable D call. The CDR3 has 17 amino acids. Looked up from germline, CDR1 is SGHRS and CDR2 is YFSETQ. Trimming pared 0 bases from V and 5 bases from J, leaving 17 bases between. DNA of the CDR3: TGCGCCAGCAGCTTGGACCCCCCCACGGGGATCAATGAAAAACTGTTTTTT. It codes for CASSLDPPTGINEKLFF.

The rearrangement joins TRBV9 to TRBJ1-3; D possibly corresponds to TRBD1 (6 bases). CDR1 is SGDLS, CDR2 YYNGEE, per germline. The V gene lost 1 base and the J gene lost 0 bases, with 11 bases spanning the gap. The length of the CDR3 is 16 residues. The CDR3 protein is CASSVTMGASGNTIYF. CDR3 coding DNA: TGTGCCAGCAGCGTAACTATGGGGGCCTCTGGAAACACCATATATTTT. Full variable domain (outside the CDR3, taken from reference TRBV9 and TRBJ1-3): DSGVTQTPKHLITATGQRVTLRCSPRSGDLSVYWYQQSLDQGLQFLIQYYNGEERAKGNILERFSAQQFPDLHSELNLSSLELGDSALYFCASSVTMGASGNTIYFGEGSWLTVV.

Only one count was recorded for this clone. This sequence joins TRBV12-3 or TRBV12-4 and TRBJ2-3; maybe TRBD2 (6 bases). The CDR3 is 13 residues long. V was shortened by 5 bases and J by 7 bases, with 13 bases between the two germline ends. CDR3 coding DNA: TGTGCCAGCAGTCACCGGGACTTAAATACGCAGTATTTT. Translated: CASSHRDLNTQYF.

The chain employs TRBV5-6 and TRBJ2-1; the D is unclear. V was clipped by 1 base and J by 9 bases, with 11 bases between them. This CDR3 has 13 residues. Per germline, CDR1 SGHDT and CDR2 YYEEEE. The CDR3 reads CASSLIRPSEQFF. The CDR3 bases are TGTGCCAGCAGCTTGATCAGGCCGAGTGAGCAGTTCTTC.

The rearrangement uses TRBV7-2 and TRBJ1-2; D is uncertain. This CDR3 comprises 13 residues. Trimming took off 7 bases at V and 2 bases at J, with 11 bases between the two ends. In germline, CDR1 is SGHTA, CDR2 FQGNSA. CDR3 sequence reads: CASTFRQNYGYTF. In DNA form, the CDR3 reads TGTGCCAGCACCTTTCGCCAGAACTATGGCTACACCTTC.

The genes are TRBV7-6 and TRBJ1-2; D perhaps matches TRBD1 (6 bases). The V gene lost 5 bases and the J gene lost 1 base, with 8 bases spanning the gap. Germline lookup yields CDR1 SGHVS and CDR2 FNYEAQ. The CDR3 length is 13 residues. CDR3: CASSPQGNYGYTF. In DNA form, the CDR3 reads TGTGCCAGCAGCCCACAGGGTAACTATGGCTACACCTTC.

The chain recombines TRBV19 with TRBJ2-3; tentative D call: TRBD2 (6 bases). In germline, CDR1 is LNHDA, CDR2 SQIVND (reference sequence). This CDR3 has 16 residues. V lost 7 bases to trimming and J lost 3 bases, with 20 bases between them. CDR3 sequence (DNA): TGTGCCAGTACCTCACTCCTAGCGCTAGCAACAGATACGCAGTATTTT. This sequence encodes CASTSLLALATDTQYF.

This rearrangement joins TRBV7-2 to TRBJ2-5; D remains unclear. This CDR3 comprises 15 residues. Trimming removed 2 bases from V and 0 bases from J, with 10 bases in between. Per germline, CDR1 SGHTA and CDR2 FQGNSA. The CDR3 region is CASSLRGVYQETQYF. The CDR3 DNA sequence: TGTGCCAGCAGCTTAAGAGGCGTCTACCAAGAGACCCAGTACTTC.

This chain joins TRBV7-3 and TRBJ2-3; tentative D call: TRBD2 (5 bases). V lost 2 bases to trimming and J lost 2 bases, with 8 bases between them. CDR1 and CDR2 (germline): SGHTA, FQGTGA. This CDR3 contains 14 residues. CDR3 nucleotides: TGTGCCAGCAGCTTAGCGGGCGTCACAGATACGCAGTATTTT. This translates into CASSLAGVTDTQYF.

J is TRBJ1-1 and V is TRBV25-1, with D possibly matching TRBD1 (6 bases). Per germline, CDR1 MGHDK and CDR2 SYGVNS. V lost 4 bases and J lost 4, with 16 bases in between. The CDR3 extends over 15 amino acids. CDR3 bases: TGTGCCAGCAGTGGAGGTACAGGGATGGGCACTGAAGCTTTCTTT. This sequence encodes CASSGGTGMGTEAFF. The entire variable domain, with the rest obtained from reference TRBV25-1 and TRBJ1-1, is as follows: EADIYQTPRYLVIGTGKKITLECSQTMGHDKMYWYQQDPGMELHLIHYSYGVNSTEKGDLSSESTVSRIRTEHFPLTLESARPSHTSQYLCASSGGTGMGTEAFFGQGTRLTVV.

The chain recombines TRBV6-6 with TRBJ2-7, with 8 bases matching TRBD1. V lost 0 bases to trimming and J lost 4 bases; unmatched junction nucleotides: 5. This CDR3 has 15 amino acids. Germline assignment: CDR1 MNHNY and CDR2 SVGAGI (reference sequence). DNA of the CDR3: TGTGCCAGCAGTTACTCCCGGGACAGGCAATACGAGCAGTACTTC. This encodes CASSYSRDRQYEQYF.

J is TRBJ1-2 and V is TRBV4-1, with 8 positions matching TRBD1. The CDR3 has 13 residues. Germline lookup yields CDR1 MGHRA and CDR2 YSYEKL. The junction had 2 bases not matched to a gene; V was cut back by 1 base and J by 7 bases. The CDR3 is CASSQGTGFGYTF. CDR3 nucleotides: TGCGCCAGCAGCCAAGGGACAGGGTTTGGCTACACCTTC.

V usage is TRBV4-2 and J usage is TRBJ1-5; D gene unclear. Germline CDR1 LGHNA, CDR2 YNFKEQ. V dropped 0 bases and J dropped 3 bases, with 3 bases sitting between them. The CDR3 contains 13 residues. CDR3 amino acids: CASSQDINQPQHF. DNA for the CDR3: TGTGCCAGCAGCCAAGATATCAATCAGCCCCAGCATTTT.

This chain connects TRBV2 to TRBJ1-2; 10 positions agree with TRBD1. There are 14 residues in the CDR3. V trimming: 7 bases; J trimming: 0 bases; junction bases outside the gene matches: 2. Germline-derived CDR1 and CDR2 are SNHLY and FYNNEI. CDR3 residues: CASNGQGANYGYTF. The CDR3 DNA is TGTGCCAGCAATGGACAGGGGGCTAACTATGGCTACACCTTC.

The chain couples TRBV4-1 to TRBJ1-2; D possibly corresponds to TRBD1 (5 bases). This CDR3 is 14 amino acids long. The ends were cut back, 8 bases at V and 4 bases at J, with 17 bases in the middle. Germline CDR1 reads MGHRA; CDR2 reads YSYEKL. The CDR3 reads CASGSGQSLYGYTF. As DNA, the CDR3 is TGCGCCAGCGGTTCCGGACAAAGCCTCTATGGCTACACCTTC.

This chain joins TRBV12-3 or TRBV12-4 and TRBJ2-5, with TRBD2 identical over 8 bases. Unmatched junction bases numbered 3, after V lost 8 bases and J lost 1 base. The CDR3 sequence is 13 residues long. The CDR3 reads CASRGTSQETQYF. CDR3 DNA: TGTGCCAGCCGTGGGACTAGCCAAGAGACCCAGTACTTC.

The rearrangement uses TRBV5-4 and TRBJ1-4, with 7 nucleotides matching TRBD1. V was pared by 4 bases and J by 6 bases, with 12 bases of the junction left unmatched. The CDR3 runs 16 residues. CDR1 SGHNT and CDR2 YYREEE come from the germline V gene (reference sequence). DNA for the CDR3: TGTGCCAGCAGCAATAGACAGGGCCGGGGAGATGAAAAACTGTTTTTT. Its translation: CASSNRQGRGDEKLFF.

V is TRBV30 and J is TRBJ1-5; 8 bases line up with TRBD1. Germline lookup yields CDR1 GTSNPN and CDR2 SVGIG (reference sequence). The CDR3 length is 13 residues. V was pared by 2 bases and J by 7 bases, with 4 bases of the junction left unmatched. The CDR3 here is CAWSPGQGQPQHF. Here the CDR3 DNA reads TGTGCCTGGAGTCCCGGACAGGGCCAGCCCCAGCATTTT. Together with reference TRBV30 and TRBJ1-5, the CDR3 gives the full variable domain: SQTIHQWPATLVQPVGSPLSLECTVEGTSNPNLYWYRQAAGRGLQLLFYSVGIGQISSEVPQNLSASRPQDRQFILSSKKLLLSDSGFYLCAWSPGQGQPQHFGDGTRLSIL.

The chain is built from TRBV3-1 (or the pseudogene TRBV3-2) and TRBJ1-2; D perhaps matches TRBD1 (6 bases). The CDR3 runs to 17 residues. Germline-derived CDR1 and CDR2 are LGHDT and YNNKEL (reference sequence). V lost 0 bases and J 4 bases, leaving 18 bases between the germline ends. Here the CDR3 reads CASSQDSALGGGYGYTF. Written as DNA, the CDR3 is TGTGCCAGCAGCCAAGATTCCGCTTTAGGGGGGGGCTATGGCTACACCTTC.

This clone was detected once. The chain joins TRBV3-1 (or the pseudogene TRBV3-2) to TRBJ2-5; 12 bases match TRBD2. CDR1 and CDR2 from the germline V gene are LGHDT and YNNKEL (reference sequence). V shed 1 base and J 5 bases; nucleotides not matched to a gene: 8. This CDR3 has 17 residues. CDR3 sequence reads: CASSQGSSGRASETQYF. CDR3 DNA sequence: TGTGCCAGCAGCCAAGGTTCTAGCGGGAGGGCCTCGGAGACCCAGTACTTC.

The V and J genes are TRBV12-3 or TRBV12-4 and TRBJ2-1; D is unresolved. Trimming stripped 4 bases from V and 6 bases from J, with 7 bases between. The CDR3 loop spans 12 amino acids. The CDR3 protein is CASSSRLNEQFF. DNA of the CDR3: TGTGCCAGCAGTTCCCGACTCAATGAGCAGTTCTTC.

This clone appeared a few times. This chain connects TRBV6-6 to TRBJ1-2, with 9 bases identical to TRBD1. From germline, CDR1 is MNHNY and CDR2 SVGAGI (reference sequence). The CDR3 covers 16 residues. The ends lost 5 bases at V and 7 bases at J; junction bases unmatched: 14. CDR3 in amino acids: CASSRKGQGILAGYTF. CDR3 coding DNA: TGTGCCAGCAGTCGAAAGGGACAGGGTATATTAGCTGGCTACACCTTC.

This chain joins TRBV6-2 or TRBV6-3 and TRBJ1-2; 8 nucleotides agree with TRBD1. The junction had 8 bases not matched to a gene; V was cut back by 0 bases and J by 2 bases. The CDR3 runs to 17 residues. Germline V CDR1 and CDR2: MNHEY, SVGEGT. The CDR3 DNA is TGTGCCAGCAGTTACTCGAGTCTACAGGGGGTGAACTATGGCTACACCTTC. Protein product: CASSYSSLQGVNYGYTF.

The CDR3 region is CASSPRRAAEAFF. CDR3 DNA: TGTGCCAGTAGTCCCAGGAGGGCAGCCGAAGCTTTCTTT. This sequence joins TRBV19 and TRBJ1-1; D not resolved. The length of the CDR3 is 13 residues. Trimming stripped 5 bases from V and 8 bases from J, with 15 bases between. Germline-derived CDR1 and CDR2 are LNHDA and SQIVND (reference sequence).

The chain has TRBV28 and TRBJ2-4, with D possibly TRBD2 on 6 matching bases. This CDR3 is built from 18 residues. V was shortened by 2 bases and J by 0 bases, with 17 bases between the two germline ends. CDR1 is MDHEN and CDR2 is SYDVKM in the germline V gene. Written as DNA, the CDR3 is TGTGCCAGCAGTTTACCCCCGGGGGAAATACTAGCCAAAAACATTCAGTACTTC. This translates into CASSLPPGEILAKNIQYF.

The CDR3 sequence is CASSLRQEGSYEQYF. The CDR3 DNA follows: TGTGCCAGCAGTCTACGACAGGAAGGGAGCTACGAGCAGTACTTC. The chain joins TRBV6-5 to TRBJ2-7; D may be TRBD1 (6 bases). Per germline, CDR1 MNHEY and CDR2 SVGAGI. Trimming shortened V by 5 bases and J by 3 bases, and 17 bases separated the two germline ends. The CDR3 consists of 15 residues.